This TCR beta chain stems from a study of T-cell memory formation after mild COVID-19. TCRdb reanalysed the 5' RACE reads using MiXCR and keeps one entry per CDR3 protein. The sample carries roughly 200,000 distinct CDR3 sequences, around 20% recorded once. Trimming cost V 0 bases and J 7 bases, with 6 bases left between them. The CDR3 contains 12 residues. This rearrangement joins TRBV12-3 or TRBV12-4 to TRBJ1-1, with D unclear. The clonotype comes from an adult woman who had mild COVID-19 (a few samples of this study predate the infection). Cell type and time point are not known. The source material was PBMCs or a T cell subset sorted from them (not recorded which). Here the CDR3 DNA reads TGTGCCAGCAGTTTAGCGAGAGGTGAAGCTTTCTTT. This gives the protein CASSLARGEAFF.